The clone carrying this T cell receptor beta chain was picked up one time. The data were taken from a study of shared T cell receptors in the human thymus. Sequencing was performed with immunoSEQ multiplex PCR; in TCRdb, only in-frame clones are kept and a portion is missing. The data show 550,000 to 800,000 clones, with 75% to 90% seen just once and about 0.011% held by the top ten. V was shortened by 3 bases and J by 1 base, with 4 bases between the two germline ends. There are 13 residues in the CDR3. Looked up from germline, CDR1 is SGDLS and CDR2 is YYNGEE. This sample also appeared in a second study, on human thymus T cells.

The material sequenced was thymocytes. This clonotype was sampled from a girl younger than two with a congenital heart defect. The chain joins TRBV9 to TRBJ2-2; no firm D call. Here the CDR3 reads CASSDLNTGELFF. The DNA of the CDR3 is TGTGCCAGCAGCGACTTGAACACCGGGGAGCTGTTTTTT.